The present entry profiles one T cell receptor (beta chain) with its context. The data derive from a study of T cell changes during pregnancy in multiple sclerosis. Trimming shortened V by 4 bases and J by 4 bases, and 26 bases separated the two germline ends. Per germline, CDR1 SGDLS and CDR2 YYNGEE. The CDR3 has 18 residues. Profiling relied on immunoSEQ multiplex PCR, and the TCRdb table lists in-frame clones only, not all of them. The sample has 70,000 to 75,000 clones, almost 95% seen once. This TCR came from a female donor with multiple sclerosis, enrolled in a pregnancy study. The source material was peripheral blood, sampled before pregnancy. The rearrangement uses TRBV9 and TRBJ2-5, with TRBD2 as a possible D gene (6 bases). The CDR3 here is CASSSYGGTGIQRETQYF. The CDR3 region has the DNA TGTGCCAGCAGCTCGTATGGGGGGACTGGGATACAGAGAGAGACCCAGTACTTC.